Listed below are T cell receptor beta chains from one sample, sequenced in a study of CD8+ T cells in alopecia areata. The repertoire was sequenced with immunoSEQ multiplex PCR; TCRdb's copy has only in-frame clones and lacks some. This sample carries approximately 98,000 clones, 55% to 70% of them seen once, and the ten largest clones take around a quarter. The sequencing sample was made of NKG2D-low CD8+ T cells sorted from blood. The origin of the receptors is a human donor with alopecia areata. Each CDR3 is given with its conserved first and last residue. D genes are given only for firm matches. Clone size is not always given. Where it is, it says once, few, many or a class for expanded clones.

V,size,J,D,DNA,CDR3
TRBV7-6,-,TRBJ1-5,-,TGTGCCAGCAGTCCGTATAGCAATCAGCCCCAGCATTTT,CASSPYSNQPQHF
TRBV7-2,few,TRBJ2-3,TRBD2,TGTGCCAGCAGCTTGGGACTACCCACAGATACGCAGTATTTT,CASSLGLPTDTQYF
TRBV28,once,TRBJ2-7,-,TGTGCCAGCAGCTCCACCTACGAGCAGTACTTC,CASSSTYEQYF
TRBV28,-,TRBJ2-3,-,TGTGCCAGCAGTCCTTGGGGGACAGATACGCAGTATTTT,CASSPWGTDTQYF
TRBV7-3,few,TRBJ2-5,TRBD2,TGTGCCAGCAGCTTGGCCCAAGGACTAGCGAGATACCAAGAGACCCAGTACTTC,CASSLAQGLARYQETQYF
TRBV7-2,few,TRBJ1-2,-,TGTGCCAGCAGCTTAGTCGGGGGGGAGAACTATGGCTACACCTTC,CASSLVGGENYGYTF
TRBV4-2,-,TRBJ2-5,-,TGTGCCAGCAGCCAAGATCAGGGGGGTGGGGAGACCCAGTACTTC,CASSQDQGGGETQYF
TRBV7-9,-,TRBJ1-1,-,TGTGCCAGCAGCTCCCCGTTAACACGGGTAGACACTGAAGCTTTCTTT,CASSSPLTRVDTEAFF
TRBV28,once,TRBJ2-7,TRBD2,TGTGCCAGCAGTTTCAGCGGGAGGCAGTACTTC,CASSFSGRQYF
TRBV29-1,few,TRBJ2-7,-,TGCAGCGTTCGAAGGTCCTCCTACGAGCAGTACTTC,CSVRRSSYEQYF
TRBV15,few,TRBJ2-6,TRBD1,TGTGCCACCAGCAGTTTGGGACAGGGATTCTCTGGGGCCAACGTCCTGACTTTC,CATSSLGQGFSGANVLTF
TRBV5-1,-,TRBJ1-5,-,TGCGCCAGCAGGGAAGGAGGTTATAGCAATCAGCCCCAGCATTTT,CASREGGYSNQPQHF
TRBV19,-,TRBJ2-2,TRBD1,TGTGCCAGCTGGACAGGGGTTGGCGGGGAGCTGTTTTTT,CASWTGVGGELFF
TRBV4-1,once,TRBJ2-1,-,TGCGCCAGCAGCCAAGATATTGTCAGTGAGGGGCCCTACAATGAGCAGTTCTTC,CASSQDIVSEGPYNEQFF
TRBV9,few,TRBJ2-5,TRBD2,TGTGCCAGCAGCGTAGTGGCGGGAGCCGGGGAGACCCAGTACTTC,CASSVVAGAGETQYF
TRBV7-9,-,TRBJ2-5,TRBD2,TGTGCCAGCGGTGAGGGGACCAGCGGGAAAGAGACCCAGTACTTC,CASGEGTSGKETQYF
TRBV27,-,TRBJ2-5,-,TGTGCCAGCCTCCGGGGCGGGACAGAGACCCAGTACTTC,CASLRGGTETQYF
TRBV13,-,TRBJ2-7,-,TGTGCCAGCAGCTTTGAGGGGCGTCAGGGCGCCTACGAGCAGTACTTC,CASSFEGRQGAYEQYF
TRBV6-5,-,TRBJ2-1,-,TGTGCCAGCAGTTCCCTGGAGTGGGGTTCCTACAATGAGCAGTTCTTC,CASSSLEWGSYNEQFF
TRBV7-6,few,TRBJ2-2,-,TGTGCCAGCAGCTATGGGGGCGGCACCGGGGAGCTGTTTTTT,CASSYGGGTGELFF
TRBV19,-,TRBJ2-1,-,TGTGCCAGTAGTATGTTTACTAGGACCGGCAATGAGCAGTTCTTC,CASSMFTRTGNEQFF
TRBV7-9,few,TRBJ1-2,-,TGTGCCAGCACCTCGGAAGGCCTAGCGTATGGCTACACCTTC,CASTSEGLAYGYTF
TRBV4-1,-,TRBJ2-2,-,TGCGCCAGCAGCCAAGACGACCTAAACACCGGGGAGCTGTTTTTT,CASSQDDLNTGELFF
TRBV7-9,-,TRBJ2-7,TRBD2,TGTGCCAGCAGCTTAAGCGGGATCTCCTACGAGCAGTACTTC,CASSLSGISYEQYF
TRBV27,-,TRBJ2-3,-,TGTGCCAGCGCCCCCCGGGACCTAAGAGGTTTCGATACGCAGTATTTT,CASAPRDLRGFDTQYF
TRBV7-9,-,TRBJ2-3,-,TGTGCCAGCAGCGACGGCACAGATACGCAGTATTTT,CASSDGTDTQYF
TRBV5-1,few,TRBJ1-2,-,TGCGCCAGCAGCTTGGGTGGGCGGCAGACGGGCTACACCTTC,CASSLGGRQTGYTF
TRBV6-1,-,TRBJ1-3,TRBD1,TGTGCCAGCAGTGAGGGGACAGTCGCTGGAAACACCATATATTTT,CASSEGTVAGNTIYF
TRBV6-6,once,TRBJ2-7,-,TGTGCCAGCAGCCCAACCAGGGCCGAGCAGTACTTC,CASSPTRAEQYF
TRBV28,-,TRBJ1-5,TRBD1,TGTGCCAGCAGTTTTCCCCGGGGACAGGGCGCGTTCAATCAGCCCCAGCATTTT,CASSFPRGQGAFNQPQHF
TRBV18,-,TRBJ2-3,TRBD2,TGTGCCAGCTCACCGGGACTAGCGGGAAGCACAGATACGCAGTATTTT,CASSPGLAGSTDTQYF
TRBV27,few,TRBJ1-2,-,TGTGCCAGCAATTCCCCGAGCGCGGGTGGCTACACCTTC,CASNSPSAGGYTF
TRBV6-5,-,TRBJ2-7,-,TGTGCCAGCAGTTACTCAGGTGGGCCCTACGAGCAGTACTTC,CASSYSGGPYEQYF
TRBV4-1,-,TRBJ1-1,-,TGCGCCAGCAGCCAAGGAGCAGGGTCCACTGAAGCTTTCTTT,CASSQGAGSTEAFF
TRBV6-5,-,TRBJ2-7,-,TGTGCCAGCAGAACAGGACAGCTAAGCTACGAGCAGTACTTC,CASRTGQLSYEQYF
TRBV4-1,-,TRBJ2-7,-,TGCGCCAGCAGCCAAGATTGGGACCGCTACGAGCAGTACTTC,CASSQDWDRYEQYF
TRBV7-6,-,TRBJ2-3,TRBD1,TGTGCCAGCAGGGCAGGACAGGGGCCGTTGGATACGCAGTATTTT,CASRAGQGPLDTQYF
TRBV6-4,-,TRBJ2-1,-,TGTGCCAGCACTCCCGAGCATCACAATGAGCAGTTCTTC,CASTPEHHNEQFF
TRBV6-5,-,TRBJ2-1,TRBD2,TGTGCCGTCTCGGGGGGGGATGAGCGGGAGCAGTTCTTC,CAVSGGDEREQFF
TRBV4-2,-,TRBJ2-7,TRBD2,TGTGCCAGCAGCCTTGGGACTAGCGGGAACTACGAGCAGTACTTC,CASSLGTSGNYEQYF
TRBV7-9,-,TRBJ2-6,-,TGTGCCAGCAGCTTTGACGTTGGGGCCAACGTCCTGACTTTC,CASSFDVGANVLTF
TRBV28,-,TRBJ1-1,-,TGTGCCAGCCACTCCGGGTACACTGAAGCTTTCTTT,CASHSGYTEAFF
TRBV9,few,TRBJ1-1,-,TGTGCCAGCAGCGTAGTCGAGGTGGGAACTGAAGCTTTCTTT,CASSVVEVGTEAFF
TRBV28,-,TRBJ1-1,-,TGTGCCAGCAGTTTAGGACAGATCCACATGAACACTGAAGCTTTCTTT,CASSLGQIHMNTEAFF
TRBV7-6,-,TRBJ2-7,-,TGTGCCAGCAGCCCAGGGATGGCCGAGCAGTACTTC,CASSPGMAEQYF
TRBV27,-,TRBJ2-7,-,TGTGCCAGCAGTATCCCGGGGCTTACCGAGCAGTACTTC,CASSIPGLTEQYF
TRBV4-1,-,TRBJ2-3,TRBD2,TGCGCCAGCAGCCAGGGACTAGCGGTTATCACAGATACGCAGTATTTT,CASSQGLAVITDTQYF
TRBV5-1,-,TRBJ2-5,TRBD2,TGCGCCAGCAGCGCTAGCGGGAGGAACCAAGAGACCCAGTACTTC,CASSASGRNQETQYF
TRBV10-2,few,TRBJ2-3,-,TGCGCCAGCAGCTCATGGGGAGATACGCAGTATTTT,CASSSWGDTQYF
TRBV2,-,TRBJ1-1,-,TGTGCCAGCAGTGGCAGGTCCCTTGAAGCTTTCTTT,CASSGRSLEAFF
TRBV4-1,-,TRBJ2-7,-,TGCGCCAGCAGCGAAGTGGGTTCCTACGAGCAGTACTTC,CASSEVGSYEQYF
TRBV5-6,-,TRBJ2-7,TRBD2,TGTGCCAGCAGCTACGGACTAGCGGGGAAACCCACCTACGAGCAGTACTTC,CASSYGLAGKPTYEQYF
TRBV14,-,TRBJ1-2,-,TGTGCCAGCAGCCAGGGTGTCTATGGCTACACCTTC,CASSQGVYGYTF
TRBV7-9,few,TRBJ1-2,-,TGTGCCAGTTCCGGGTTCTATGGCTACACCTTC,CASSGFYGYTF
TRBV5-6,-,TRBJ2-7,-,TGTGCCAGCAGCTTCGACGTTTCCTACGAGCAGTACTTC,CASSFDVSYEQYF